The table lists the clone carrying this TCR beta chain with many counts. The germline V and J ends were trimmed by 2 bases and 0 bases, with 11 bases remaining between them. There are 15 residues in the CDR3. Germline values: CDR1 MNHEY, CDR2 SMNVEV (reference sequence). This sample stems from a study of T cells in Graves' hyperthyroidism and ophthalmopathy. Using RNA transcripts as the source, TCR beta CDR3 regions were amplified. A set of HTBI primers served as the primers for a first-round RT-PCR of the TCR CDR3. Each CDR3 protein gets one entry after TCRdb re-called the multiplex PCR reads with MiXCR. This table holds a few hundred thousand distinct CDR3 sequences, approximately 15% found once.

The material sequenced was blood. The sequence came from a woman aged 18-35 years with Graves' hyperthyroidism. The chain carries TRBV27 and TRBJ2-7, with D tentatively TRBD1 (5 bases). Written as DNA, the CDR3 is TGTGCCAGCAGTTTAGCGGCAGGGTTCTCCTACGAGCAGTACTTC. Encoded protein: CASSLAAGFSYEQYF.